This TCR beta chain was sequenced in a study of shared clonotypes between healthy human individuals. The wider study: Per donor, three plates held CD4 naive cells, three held CD4 memory, two held CD8 naive and one held CD8 memory.

Repertoires were generated with immunoSEQ multiplex PCR, while TCRdb's copy carries only in-frame clones and drops some. This sample has around 700,000 clones, with around 92% found just once. Trimming shortened V by 5 bases and J by 0 bases, and 11 bases separated the two germline ends. The germline CDR1 and CDR2 sequences are SQVTM and ANQGSEA. The CDR3 has 13 amino acids. Terminally differentiated effector memory CD45RA+ cells were left out of the naive CD8 fraction, which was CD45RO-negative and positively selected for CCR7. Donors were healthy HIV-negative adults without recent acute infections or vaccinations. All of the donors resided in Nashville, Tennessee, and each was a Caucasian adult.

The gene calls are TRBV29-1 and TRBJ2-7; D is unresolved. Sequenced material: naive CD8+ T cells sorted from blood. This TCR was recovered from a man aged 30 to 39 in good health. CDR3 protein: CSVYKQNSYEQYF. The CDR3 nucleotides are TGCAGCGTTTATAAGCAGAACTCCTACGAGCAGTACTTC.